This TCR beta chain was retrieved from a study of radiation and T cells in renal cell carcinoma. About this clone itself: Its antigen is currently unknown.

The sample's time point: baseline pretreatment blood. As for treatment: 15 Gy SBRT to primary tumor, nephrectomy 4 weeks later. Serial blood draws occurred at baseline and 2 and 4 weeks post-SBRT. Study-wide findings and caveats: Top tumor clonotypes rose in blood 2 weeks post-radiation, then contracted.

The assay was immunoSEQ multiplex PCR, and TCRdb's table has in-frame clones only and misses some. Seen here are about 130,000 clones, 88% observed once, and the top ten hold about 11%. The CDR3 has 12 amino acids. V was cut by 3 bases and J by 11 bases, with 8 bases left in between. Germline V gene lookup returns CDR1 ENHRY and CDR2 SYGVKD. V is TRBV10-3 and J is TRBJ1-6; D may be TRBD1 (6 bases). This sequence originates from a woman aged 45-59 years with renal cell carcinoma. This material consisted of blood, taken from a patient whose treatment included radiotherapy and nephrectomy. The CDR3 DNA reads as TGTGCCATCAGTGAAGGGGGGACACCCCTCCACTTT. This translates into CAISEGGTPLHF.